This T cell receptor (beta chain) was documented in a study of CD8+CD57+ T cells in acquired aplastic anemia. Study context: Healthy donors gave about 10.8 million reads on average for CD4+ cells.

The length of the CDR3 is 17 residues. Unmatched junction bases numbered 8, after V lost 0 bases and J lost 0 bases. The germline V gene encodes CDR1 MNHEY and CDR2 SVGEGT. Template material for TCR beta VDJ and CDR3 profiling consisted of genomic DNA. TCRdb reprocessed the reads via MiXCR and lists one record per CDR3 protein. This repertoire shows approximately 70,000 distinct CDR3 sequences, about 50% found once; its top ten account for around 2.3%. This TCR came from a human donor in good health, serving as a control. The specimen sequenced was sorted CD4+, CD8+, or CD8+CD57+ T cells (not recorded which) from PBMCs. This rearrangement joins TRBV6-2 or TRBV6-3 to TRBJ2-7, with TRBD1 matching over 7 bases. The CDR3 DNA is TGTGCCAGCAGTTACTCTGTCTCAGGGGACAGCTCCTACGAGCAGTACTTC. Amino acid sequence: CASSYSVSGDSSYEQYF.